Listed here are 9 T cell receptor beta chains from one sample, sequenced in a study of blood T cell repertoires in COVID-19 (dated by TCRdb to the early 2020s). Libraries came from the immunoSEQ multiplex PCR assay. Imported from immuneACCESS, the table was reduced by TCRdb to in-frame sequences with V and J called. These copies leave out some clones; in studies compared against another copy, an unresolved V gene accounts for under half, and the cause of the remainder is not known. The table for this sample lists about 15,000 clones; about nine tenths of them were counted only once. Around 17% of the sample is held by the ten biggest clonotypes. The specimen sequenced was peripheral blood. Receptors were obtained from a man aged 45-65 years with active COVID-19.

CDR3 amino acids: CASSESTANSPLHF. The CDR3 DNA sequence: TGTGCCAGCAGTGAAAGTACTGCTAATTCACCCCTCCACTTT. The rearrangement links TRBV6-1 to TRBJ1-6; unclear D gene. With 2 bases removed from V and 6 bases from J, the gap between germline ends came to 8 bases. The CDR3 extends over 14 amino acids. Germline V gene data show CDR1 as MNHNS and CDR2 as SASEGT.

This sequence joins TRBV10-3 and TRBJ2-5, with a tentative D call TRBD1 (6 bases). The CDR3 loop spans 13 amino acids. Trimming removed 2 bases at V and 5 bases at J, with 9 bases between. The V gene's germline CDR1 is ENHRY and CDR2 SYGVKD. The CDR3 here is CAISERGLETQYF. In nucleotides, the CDR3 is TGTGCCATCAGTGAGAGGGGGTTGGAGACCCAGTACTTC.

The chain uses TRBV2 and TRBJ2-1, with 8 nucleotides matching TRBD1. Germline CDR1 SNHLY, CDR2 FYNNEI. The CDR3 contains 14 residues. The V segment lost 4 bases and the J segment 7 bases; nucleotides outside the gene matches: 6. The CDR3 nucleotides read TGTGCCAGCAGTGTAACAGGGGGTAGGAATGAGCAGTTCTTC. It yields the protein CASSVTGGRNEQFF.

The genes are TRBV6-5 and TRBJ2-3; 14 bases are shared with TRBD2. J gave up 5 bases and V 4 bases, and 5 bases lay outside the gene matches. CDR1 and CDR2 from the germline V gene are MNHEY and SVGAGI. The CDR3 sequence is 16 residues long. Here the CDR3 DNA reads TGTGCCAGCAGTTCCTGGACTAGCGGGAGGTTAGATACGCAGTATTTT. Translated, it gives CASSSWTSGRLDTQYF.

The chain combines TRBV11-3 with TRBJ1-2; tentative D call: TRBD1 (5 bases). The CDR3 runs to 14 residues. Looked up from germline, CDR1 is SGHNT and CDR2 is YENEEA. V lost 3 bases to trimming and J lost 2 bases, with 10 bases between them. The CDR3 region is CASSFQGQNYGYTF. The CDR3 bases are TGTGCCAGCAGCTTTCAGGGCCAGAACTATGGCTACACCTTC.

The chain uses TRBV28 and TRBJ1-2, with 7 bases lining up with TRBD1. This CDR3 has 15 residues. The ends lost 3 bases at V and 2 bases at J; junction bases unmatched: 6. The germline CDR1 and CDR2 sequences are MDHEN and SYDVKM. The CDR3 loop reads CASSFPTGANYGYTF. Written as DNA, the CDR3 is TGTGCCAGCAGTTTCCCCACAGGGGCCAACTATGGCTACACCTTC.

The table lists this clone with a count of one. This chain uses TRBV28 with TRBJ1-2; possibly TRBD1 for D (6 bases). Germline V lookup: CDR1 MDHEN, CDR2 SYDVKM. V was pared by 7 bases and J by 2 bases, with 17 bases between. The length of the CDR3 is 15 residues. The CDR3, as DNA: TGTGCCAGCACCCCTGTGGACAGTAACAACTATGGCTACACCTTC. As protein: CASTPVDSNNYGYTF.

V and J are TRBV7-9 and TRBJ2-1, with TRBD2 as a possible D gene (5 bases). V was pared by 3 bases and J by 7 bases, with 16 bases between. The CDR3 loop spans 15 amino acids. Germline loops: CDR1 SEHNR, CDR2 FQNEAQ (reference sequence). CDR3 nucleotides: TGTGCCAGCAGCTTCCTAAGGTTGGCGGGTAATGAGCAGTTCTTC. Translation gives CASSFLRLAGNEQFF.

The CDR3 coding sequence is TGCGCCAGCAGCCAAGTAATTCTGGGAGGTGAAGCTTTCTTT. Encoded protein: CASSQVILGGEAFF. The chain combines TRBV4-3 with TRBJ1-1; no definite D call. Germline assignment: CDR1 LGHNA and CDR2 YSLEER. The CDR3 has 14 amino acids. Between the trimmed V and J ends, which lost 1 base and 7 bases, there was a span of 13 bases.